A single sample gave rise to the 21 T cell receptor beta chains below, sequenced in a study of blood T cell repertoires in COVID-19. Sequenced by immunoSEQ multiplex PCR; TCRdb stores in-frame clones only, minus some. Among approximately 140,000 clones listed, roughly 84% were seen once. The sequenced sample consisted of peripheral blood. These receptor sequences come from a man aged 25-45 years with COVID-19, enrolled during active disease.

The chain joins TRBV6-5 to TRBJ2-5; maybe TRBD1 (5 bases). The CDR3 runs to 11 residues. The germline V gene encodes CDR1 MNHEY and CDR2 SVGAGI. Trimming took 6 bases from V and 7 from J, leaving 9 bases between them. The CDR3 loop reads CASRGPATQYF. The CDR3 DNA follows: TGTGCCAGCAGGGGGCCCGCGACCCAGTACTTC.

As DNA, the CDR3 is TGTGCCAGCAGCCCCGCCAGGGGGCACTATCAGCCCCAGCATTTT. Amino acids: CASSPARGHYQPQHF. The chain uses TRBV28 and TRBJ1-5; 8 nucleotides line up with TRBD1. This CDR3 comprises 15 residues. Germline CDR1 MDHEN, CDR2 SYDVKM. V gave up 6 bases and J gave up 5 bases; unmatched junction bases: 9.

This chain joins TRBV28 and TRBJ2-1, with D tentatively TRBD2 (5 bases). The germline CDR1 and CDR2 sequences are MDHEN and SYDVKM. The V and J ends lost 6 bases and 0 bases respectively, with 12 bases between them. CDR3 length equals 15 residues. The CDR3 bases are TGTGCCAGCAGGGTTAGCGTAAGCTCCTACAATGAGCAGTTCTTC. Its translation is CASRVSVSSYNEQFF.

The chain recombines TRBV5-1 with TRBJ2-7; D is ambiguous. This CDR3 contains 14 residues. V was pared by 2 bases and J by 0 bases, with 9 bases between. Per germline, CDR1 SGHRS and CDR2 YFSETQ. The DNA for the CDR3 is TGCGCCAGCAGCTTCTACGAGAGCTCCTACGAGCAGTACTTC. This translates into CASSFYESSYEQYF.

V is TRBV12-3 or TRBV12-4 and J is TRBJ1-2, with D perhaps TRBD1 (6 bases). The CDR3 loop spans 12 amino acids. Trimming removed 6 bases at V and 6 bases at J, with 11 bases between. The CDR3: CASSQRTDGYTF. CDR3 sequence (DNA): TGTGCCAGCAGCCAGCGGACAGATGGCTACACCTTC.

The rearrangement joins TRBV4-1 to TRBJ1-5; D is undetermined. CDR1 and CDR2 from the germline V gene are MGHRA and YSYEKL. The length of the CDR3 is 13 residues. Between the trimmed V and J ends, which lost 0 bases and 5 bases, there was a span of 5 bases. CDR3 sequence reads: CASSQDGDQPQHF. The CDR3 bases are TGCGCCAGCAGCCAAGATGGAGATCAGCCCCAGCATTTT.

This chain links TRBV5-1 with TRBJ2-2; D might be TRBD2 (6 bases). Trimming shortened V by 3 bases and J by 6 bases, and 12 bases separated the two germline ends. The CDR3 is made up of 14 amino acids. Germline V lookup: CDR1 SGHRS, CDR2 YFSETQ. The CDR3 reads CASSSEGRAGELFF. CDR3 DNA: TGCGCCAGCAGCTCGGAGGGAAGGGCCGGGGAGCTGTTTTTT.

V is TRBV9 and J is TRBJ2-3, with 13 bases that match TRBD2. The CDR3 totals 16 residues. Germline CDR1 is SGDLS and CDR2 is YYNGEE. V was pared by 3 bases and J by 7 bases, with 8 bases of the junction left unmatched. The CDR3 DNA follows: TGTGCCAGCAGCGGGGGACCGGGACTAGCGGGAAATACGCAGTATTTT. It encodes CASSGGPGLAGNTQYF. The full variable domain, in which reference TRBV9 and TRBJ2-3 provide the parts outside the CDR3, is DSGVTQTPKHLITATGQRVTLRCSPRSGDLSVYWYQQSLDQGLQFLIQYYNGEERAKGNILERFSAQQFPDLHSELNLSSLELGDSALYFCASSGGPGLAGNTQYFGPGTRLTVL.

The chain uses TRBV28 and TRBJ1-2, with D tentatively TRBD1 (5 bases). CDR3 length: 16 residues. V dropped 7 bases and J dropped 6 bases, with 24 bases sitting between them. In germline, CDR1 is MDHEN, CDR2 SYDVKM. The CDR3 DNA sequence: TGTGCCAGCACGTCGTTCGAAGACAGTGTGAAGGATGGCTACACCTTC. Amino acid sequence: CASTSFEDSVKDGYTF.

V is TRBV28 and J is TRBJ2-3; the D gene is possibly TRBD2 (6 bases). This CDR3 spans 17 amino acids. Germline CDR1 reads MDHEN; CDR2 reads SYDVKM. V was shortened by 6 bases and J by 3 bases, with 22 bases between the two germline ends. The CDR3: CASRKPSGEDGTDTQYF. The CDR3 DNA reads TGTGCCAGCAGAAAACCATCCGGGGAGGATGGTACAGATACGCAGTATTTT. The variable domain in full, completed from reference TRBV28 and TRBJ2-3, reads DVKVTQSSRYLVKRTGEKVFLECVQDMDHENMFWYRQDPGLGLRLIYFSYDVKMKEKGDIPEGYSVSREKKERFSLILESASTNQTSMYLCASRKPSGEDGTDTQYFGPGTRLTVL.

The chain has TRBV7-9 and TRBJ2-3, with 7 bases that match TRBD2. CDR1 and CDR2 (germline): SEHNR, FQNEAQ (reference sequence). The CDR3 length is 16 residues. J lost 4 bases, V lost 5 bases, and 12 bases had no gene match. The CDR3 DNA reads TGTGCCAGCAGCCACCTCTGGGGAGGGCCATCAGATACGCAGTATTTT. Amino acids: CASSHLWGGPSDTQYF.

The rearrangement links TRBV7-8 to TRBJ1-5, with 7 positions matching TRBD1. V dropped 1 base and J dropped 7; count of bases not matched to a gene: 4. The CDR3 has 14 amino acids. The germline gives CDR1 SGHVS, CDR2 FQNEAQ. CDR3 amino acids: CASSLEGAGQPQHF. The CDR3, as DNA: TGTGCCAGCAGCTTAGAGGGGGCTGGGCAGCCCCAGCATTTT.

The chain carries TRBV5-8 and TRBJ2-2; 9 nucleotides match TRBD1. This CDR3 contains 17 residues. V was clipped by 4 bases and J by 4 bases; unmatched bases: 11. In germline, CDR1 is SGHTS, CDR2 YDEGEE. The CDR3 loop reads CASSRGTGTIGTGELFF. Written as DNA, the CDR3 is TGTGCCAGCAGCAGGGGGACAGGGACCATCGGCACCGGGGAGCTGTTTTTT.

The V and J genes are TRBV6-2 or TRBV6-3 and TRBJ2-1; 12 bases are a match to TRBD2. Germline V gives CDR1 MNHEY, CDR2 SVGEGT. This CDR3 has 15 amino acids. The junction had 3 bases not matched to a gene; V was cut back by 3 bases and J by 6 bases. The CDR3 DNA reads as TGTGCCAGCAGTTATCCTAGCGGGAGGGCCAATGAGCAGTTCTTC. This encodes CASSYPSGRANEQFF.

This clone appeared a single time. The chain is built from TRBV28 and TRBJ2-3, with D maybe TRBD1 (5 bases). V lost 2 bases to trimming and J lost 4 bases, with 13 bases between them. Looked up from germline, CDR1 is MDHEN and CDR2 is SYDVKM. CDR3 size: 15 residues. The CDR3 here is CASSLLRAVPDTQYF. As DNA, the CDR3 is TGTGCCAGCAGTTTACTCAGGGCCGTCCCAGATACGCAGTATTTT. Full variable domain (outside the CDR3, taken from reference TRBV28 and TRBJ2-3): DVKVTQSSRYLVKRTGEKVFLECVQDMDHENMFWYRQDPGLGLRLIYFSYDVKMKEKGDIPEGYSVSREKKERFSLILESASTNQTSMYLCASSLLRAVPDTQYFGPGTRLTVL.

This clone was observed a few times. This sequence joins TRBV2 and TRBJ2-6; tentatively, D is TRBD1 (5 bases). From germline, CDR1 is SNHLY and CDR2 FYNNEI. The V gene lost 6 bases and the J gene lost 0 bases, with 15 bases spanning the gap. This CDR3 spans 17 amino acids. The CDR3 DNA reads TGTGCCAGCAGGGCGAAGGGGTTAGGCTCTGGGGCCAACGTCCTGACTTTC. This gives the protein CASRAKGLGSGANVLTF.

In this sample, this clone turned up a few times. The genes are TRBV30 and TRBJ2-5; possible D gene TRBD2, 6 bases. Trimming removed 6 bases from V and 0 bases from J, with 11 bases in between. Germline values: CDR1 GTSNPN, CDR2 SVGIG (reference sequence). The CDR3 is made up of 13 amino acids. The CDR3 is CACWGDHQETQYF. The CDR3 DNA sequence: TGTGCCTGTTGGGGGGACCACCAAGAGACCCAGTACTTC.

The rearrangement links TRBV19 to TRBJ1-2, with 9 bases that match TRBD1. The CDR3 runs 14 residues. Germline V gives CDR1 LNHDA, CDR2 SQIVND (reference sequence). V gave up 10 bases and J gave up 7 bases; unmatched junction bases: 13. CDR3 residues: CATHSRDRDRGYTF. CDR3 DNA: TGTGCCACCCACTCCCGGGACAGGGATCGTGGCTACACCTTC. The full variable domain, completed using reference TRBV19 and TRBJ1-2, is DGGITQSPKYLFRKEGQNVTLSCEQNLNHDAMYWYRQDPGQGLRLIYYSQIVNDFQKGDIAEGYSVSREKKESFPLTVTSAQKNPTAFYLCATHSRDRDRGYTFGSGTRLTVV.

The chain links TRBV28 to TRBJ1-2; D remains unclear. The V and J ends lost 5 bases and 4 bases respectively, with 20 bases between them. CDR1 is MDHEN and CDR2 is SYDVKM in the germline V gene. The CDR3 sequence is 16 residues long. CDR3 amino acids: CASSPPTSRWAYGYTF. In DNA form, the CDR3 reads TGTGCCAGCAGTCCGCCTACATCCCGGTGGGCCTATGGCTACACCTTC.

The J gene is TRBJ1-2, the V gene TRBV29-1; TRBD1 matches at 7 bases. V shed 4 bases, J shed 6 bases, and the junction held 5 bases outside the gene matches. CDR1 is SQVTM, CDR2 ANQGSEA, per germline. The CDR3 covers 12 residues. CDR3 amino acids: CSVAGTANGYTF. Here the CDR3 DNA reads TGCAGCGTTGCCGGGACAGCTAATGGCTACACCTTC.

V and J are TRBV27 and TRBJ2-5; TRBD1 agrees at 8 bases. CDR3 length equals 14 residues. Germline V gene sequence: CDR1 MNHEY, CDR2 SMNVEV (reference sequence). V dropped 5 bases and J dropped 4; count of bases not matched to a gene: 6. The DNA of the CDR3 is TGTGCCAGCAGTCACGGACAGGGCGGAGAGACCCAGTACTTC. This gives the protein CASSHGQGGETQYF.